The rows below give T cell receptor beta chains drawn from one sample of a study of Ad26.COV2.S vaccination and SARS-CoV-2 variants. TCRdb's copy holds only in-frame clones and misses some; the assay was immunoSEQ multiplex PCR. The table lists around 350,000 clones, under 95% of them singletons, with 3.9% in the top ten. Sample: peripheral blood, taken after recovery from COVID-19. The receptors come from a human donor who had recovered from COVID-19. CDR3s include the opening cysteine and the closing phenylalanine or tryptophan. Fields, in order: J gene, V gene, D gene, clone size, CDR3 protein, CDR3 DNA. D genes are given only for firm matches. Size is stated for part of the rows, as once, few or many counts, or as a class when the clone is expanded.

TRBJ2-3 | TRBV2 | TRBD2 | NA | CASSSQFRVAGGIDTQYF | TGTGCCAGCAGTTCCCAGTTTCGCGTAGCGGGGGGGATAGATACGCAGTATTTT
TRBJ1-2 | TRBV5-1 | NA | NA | CASSLGDGYYGYTF | TGCGCCAGCAGCTTGGGGGACGGGTACTATGGCTACACCTTC
TRBJ2-7 | TRBV5-5 | TRBD2 | NA | CASSRGGQGYEQYF | TGTGCCAGCAGTCGCGGGGGGCAGGGGTACGAGCAGTACTTC
TRBJ1-5 | TRBV6-5 | NA | NA | CASRGGLLNQPQHF | TGTGCCAGTCGGGGGGGACTTCTCAATCAGCCCCAGCATTTT
TRBJ1-1 | TRBV11-1 | NA | NA | CASSSDMNTEAFF | TGTGCCAGCAGCTCGGATATGAACACTGAAGCTTTCTTT
TRBJ2-4 | TRBV19 | NA | NA | CASSFRGDIQYF | TGTGCCAGTAGTTTCAGGGGGGACATTCAGTACTTC
TRBJ1-2 | TRBV2 | NA | NA | CASSGGLNYGYTF | TGTGCCAGCAGCGGCGGCCTTAACTATGGCTACACCTTC
TRBJ1-2 | TRBV12-5 | NA | few | CASGLGTTSFLYGYTF | TGTGCTAGTGGTTTGGGCACAACCTCGTTCCTCTATGGCTACACCTTC
TRBJ1-1 | TRBV6-5 | NA | NA | CASSPRGRLEAFF | TGTGCCAGCAGCCCGAGGGGGAGGCTTGAAGCTTTCTTT
TRBJ2-2 | TRBV6-5 | NA | NA | CASSYTGRDTGELFF | TGTGCCAGCAGTTATACAGGTCGCGACACCGGGGAGCTGTTTTTT
TRBJ1-4 | TRBV4-3 | NA | NA | CASSQEGATNEKLFF | TGCGCCAGCAGCCAAGAAGGAGCAACTAATGAAAAACTGTTTTTT
TRBJ1-3 | TRBV6-5 | NA | NA | CASRLASGNTIYF | TGTGCCAGCAGGTTGGCGTCTGGAAACACCATATATTTT
TRBJ2-1 | TRBV6-5 | NA | NA | CASGTRRDEQFF | TGTGCCAGCGGGACGCGCCGGGATGAGCAGTTCTTC
TRBJ2-7 | TRBV29-1 | TRBD1 | NA | CSVAEVQGLPSYEQYF | TGCAGCGTTGCGGAAGTACAGGGGCTACCCTCCTACGAGCAGTACTTC
TRBJ1-1 | TRBV25-1 | NA | NA | CASSKQGGNTEAFF | TGTGCCAGCAGTAAACAGGGTGGTAACACTGAAGCTTTCTTT
TRBJ1-1 | TRBV6-5 | NA | once | CASTERRLNTEAFF | TGTGCCAGCACAGAAAGACGGTTGAACACTGAAGCTTTCTTT
TRBJ2-3 | TRBV14 | TRBD1 | once | CASSHLGQGATDTQYF | TGTGCCAGCAGCCACCTGGGACAGGGGGCAACAGATACGCAGTATTTT
TRBJ2-7 | TRBV9 | NA | NA | CASSVEDSSYEQYF | TGTGCCAGCAGCGTAGAGGACAGCTCCTACGAGCAGTACTTC
TRBJ1-1 | TRBV7-2 | NA | NA | CASSVGSGGVGTEAFF | TGTGCCAGCAGCGTAGGGAGCGGGGGTGTAGGCACTGAAGCTTTCTTT
TRBJ2-3 | TRBV9 | NA | NA | CASSVAGTSTDTQYF | TGTGCCAGCAGCGTAGCGGGGACTAGCACAGATACGCAGTATTTT
TRBJ1-1 | TRBV5-1 | TRBD1 | NA | CASSWGRQGRDTEAFF | TGCGCCAGCAGCTGGGGGCGACAGGGACGGGACACTGAAGCTTTCTTT
TRBJ1-4 | TRBV7-9 | NA | NA | CASSAQGIGEKLFF | TGTGCCAGCAGCGCCCAGGGAATAGGAGAAAAACTGTTTTTT
TRBJ1-2 | TRBV12-3/TRBV12-4 | NA | NA | CATPRGHGYTF | TGTGCCACCCCACGAGGGCATGGCTACACCTTC
TRBJ1-2 | TRBV27 | TRBD1 | NA | CASSSLLTGGKIYGYTF | TGTGCCAGCAGTTCCCTCCTGACAGGGGGCAAAATATATGGCTACACCTTC
TRBJ1-1 | TRBV19 | NA | NA | CASSPGVNTEAFF | TGTGCCAGTAGTCCGGGGGTGAACACTGAAGCTTTCTTT
TRBJ1-1 | TRBV29-1 | NA | NA | CSVRLTQMNTEAFF | TGCAGCGTTCGACTTACCCAAATGAACACTGAAGCTTTCTTT
TRBJ1-5 | TRBV6-5 | NA | once | CASSQGSQPQHF | TGTGCCAGCAGCCAGGGAAGTCAGCCCCAGCATTTT
TRBJ1-6 | TRBV19 | TRBD1 | NA | CASSRGTGQNNSPLHF | TGTGCCAGTTCCCGGGGTACGGGACAGAATAATTCACCCCTCCACTTT
TRBJ2-1 | TRBV19 | NA | NA | CASSIVLRASPPNEQFF | NA
TRBJ2-5 | TRBV11-2 | TRBD1 | NA | CASSLNSRRGLRETQYF | TGTGCCAGCAGCTTGAATAGTAGAAGGGGGCTACGAGAGACCCAGTACTTC
TRBJ1-2 | TRBV7-2 | TRBD1 | NA | CASSGKWTGDGYTF | TGTGCCAGCAGCGGAAAGTGGACAGGAGATGGCTACACCTTC
TRBJ2-1 | TRBV13 | TRBD2 | NA | CASSQVRTSGGAIF | TGTGCCAGCAGCCAAGTACGGACTAGCGGGGGGGCAATCTTC
TRBJ2-6 | TRBV5-5 | TRBD1 | NA | CASSLYGTESSGANVLTF | TGTGCCAGCAGCTTGTACGGGACAGAGTCCTCTGGGGCCAACGTCCTGACTTTC
TRBJ2-1 | TRBV7-8 | TRBD2 | NA | CASSILAGYLNEQFF | TGTGCCAGCAGCATACTAGCGGGGTACTTAAATGAGCAGTTCTTC
TRBJ2-2 | TRBV4-3 | TRBD1 | NA | CASSQESGTGLNTGELFF | TGCGCCAGCAGCCAAGAATCAGGGACAGGGTTGAACACCGGGGAGCTGTTTTTT
TRBJ1-1 | TRBV3-1/TRBV3-2 | TRBD1 | once | CASSAQQGITEAFF | TGTGCCAGCAGCGCCCAACAGGGGATCACTGAAGCTTTCTTT
TRBJ1-6 | TRBV13 | NA | NA | CASSLALDNSPLHF | TGTGCCAGCAGCCTAGCCCTAGATAATTCACCCCTCCACTTT
TRBJ1-4 | TRBV2 | NA | once | CASSEAGTPGMEKLFF | TGTGCCAGCAGTGAAGCAGGAACCCCTGGGATGGAAAAACTGTTTTTT
TRBJ2-2 | TRBV4-1 | NA | NA | CASSHRGDTGELFF | TGCGCCAGCAGCCACAGGGGCGACACCGGGGAGCTGTTTTTT
TRBJ2-6 | TRBV5-1 | NA | NA | CASSLAGFSGANVLTF | TGCGCCAGCAGCTTGGCAGGATTCTCTGGGGCCAACGTCCTGACTTTC
TRBJ1-2 | TRBV29-1 | NA | NA | CSVEGTDTNYGYTF | TGCAGCGTTGAAGGAACGGACACTAACTATGGCTACACCTTC
TRBJ2-3 | TRBV29-1 | NA | NA | CSGGEDTQYF | TGCAGCGGAGGCGAAGATACGCAGTATTTT
TRBJ2-2 | TRBV4-3 | NA | NA | CASSQDLRSRGNTGELFF | TGCGCCAGCAGCCAAGATCTTCGGTCCAGGGGGAACACCGGGGAGCTGTTTTTT
TRBJ2-2 | TRBV7-9 | NA | NA | CASSSFPGELFF | TGTGCCAGCAGTTCATTTCCCGGGGAGCTGTTTTTT
TRBJ2-4 | TRBV6-5 | NA | NA | CASRPTEPAKNIQYF | TGTGCCAGCAGACCCACAGAGCCCGCCAAAAACATTCAGTACTTC
TRBJ1-1 | TRBV4-1 | NA | NA | CASRDNLNTEAFF | TGCGCCAGCAGGGACAACTTGAACACTGAAGCTTTCTTT
TRBJ1-1 | TRBV11-1 | NA | NA | CASSFLVNTEAFF | TGTGCCAGCAGCTTTTTGGTGAACACTGAAGCTTTCTTT